A single T cell receptor (beta chain) is shown here with its context. Its antigen is as yet unknown. This sample stems from a study of cytomegalovirus exposure and HLA in healthy donors. Across the study: Within the Caucasian-associated ancestry cluster were more than 75% of the 398 genotyped donors.

Study-level points and caveats: Later analysis placed DRB1 highest and HLA-C lowest in TCR association rates, which differed by HLA locus. Earlier analysis found most TCR beta V segments productive about 87% or about 30% of the time.

It was with 60 Vbeta and 13 Jbeta primers that the PCR ran. The table came from immunoSEQ multiplex PCR; TCRdb's copy has only in-frame clones and leaves some out. Here the sample spans more than 250,000 clones, roughly 89% being singletons. The CDR3 is made up of 15 amino acids. Germline V gene data show CDR1 as SNHLY and CDR2 as FYNNEI. Between the trimmed V and J ends, which lost 0 bases and 5 bases, there was a span of 13 bases. The rearrangement joins TRBV2 to TRBJ1-2; D may be TRBD1 (6 bases). The receptor comes from a young woman in good health and CMV-seronegative. The sample taken for sequencing was PBMCs. The CDR3 region has the DNA TGTGCCAGCAGTGAAGCTGTGACAGGAAGGTATGGCTACACCTTC. Its protein is CASSEAVTGRYGYTF.